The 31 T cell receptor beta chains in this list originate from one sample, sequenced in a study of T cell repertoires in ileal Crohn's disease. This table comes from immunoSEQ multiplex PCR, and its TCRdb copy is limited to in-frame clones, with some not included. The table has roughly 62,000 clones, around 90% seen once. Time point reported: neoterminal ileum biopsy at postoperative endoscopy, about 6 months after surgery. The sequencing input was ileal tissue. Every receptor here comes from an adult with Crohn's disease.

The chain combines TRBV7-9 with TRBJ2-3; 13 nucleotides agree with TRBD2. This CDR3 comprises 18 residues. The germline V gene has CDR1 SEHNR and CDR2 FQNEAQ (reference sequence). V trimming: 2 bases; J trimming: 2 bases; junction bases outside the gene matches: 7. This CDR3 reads CASSLTWTSGGHTDTQYF. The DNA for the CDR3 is TGTGCCAGCAGCTTAACCTGGACTAGCGGGGGACACACAGATACGCAGTATTTT.

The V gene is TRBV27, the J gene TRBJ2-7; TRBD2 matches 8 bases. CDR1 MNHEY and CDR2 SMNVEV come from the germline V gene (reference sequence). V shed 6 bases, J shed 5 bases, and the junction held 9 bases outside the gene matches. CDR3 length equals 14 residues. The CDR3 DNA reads TGTGCCAGCAGACCAAGCGGGAGAGGCGACGAGCAGTACTTC. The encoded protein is CASRPSGRGDEQYF.

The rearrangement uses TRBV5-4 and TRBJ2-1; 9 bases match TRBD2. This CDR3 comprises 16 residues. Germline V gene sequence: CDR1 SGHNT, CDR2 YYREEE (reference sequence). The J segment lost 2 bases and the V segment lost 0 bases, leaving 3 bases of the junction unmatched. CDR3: CASSLAASGTYNEQFF. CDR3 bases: TGTGCCAGCAGCTTGGCCGCTAGCGGGACCTACAATGAGCAGTTCTTC.

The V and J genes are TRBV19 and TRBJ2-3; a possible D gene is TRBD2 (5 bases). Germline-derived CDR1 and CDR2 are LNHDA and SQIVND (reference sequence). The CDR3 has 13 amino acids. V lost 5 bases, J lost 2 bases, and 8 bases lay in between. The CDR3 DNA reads TGTGCCAGTAGTTCGCTAGCCACAGATACGCAGTATTTT. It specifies CASSSLATDTQYF.

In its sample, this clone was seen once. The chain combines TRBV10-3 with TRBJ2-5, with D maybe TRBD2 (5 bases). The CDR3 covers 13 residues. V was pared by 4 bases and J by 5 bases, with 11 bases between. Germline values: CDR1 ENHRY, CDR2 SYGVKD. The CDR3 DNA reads TGTGCCATCAGTGTGAGGGCTGGGGAGACCCAGTACTTC. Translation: CAISVRAGETQYF.

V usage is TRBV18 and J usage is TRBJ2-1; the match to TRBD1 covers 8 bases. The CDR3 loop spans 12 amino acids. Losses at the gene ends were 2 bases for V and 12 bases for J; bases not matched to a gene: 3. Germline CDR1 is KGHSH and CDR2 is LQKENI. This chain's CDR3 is CASSPWDRWQFF. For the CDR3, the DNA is TGTGCCAGCTCACCATGGGACAGGTGGCAGTTCTTC.

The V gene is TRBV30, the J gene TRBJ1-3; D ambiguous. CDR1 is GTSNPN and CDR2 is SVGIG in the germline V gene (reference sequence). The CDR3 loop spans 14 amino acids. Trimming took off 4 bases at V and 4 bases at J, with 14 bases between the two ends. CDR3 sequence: CAWMGSRSGNTIYF. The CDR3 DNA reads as TGTGCCTGGATGGGCTCTCGGTCAGGAAACACCATATATTTT.

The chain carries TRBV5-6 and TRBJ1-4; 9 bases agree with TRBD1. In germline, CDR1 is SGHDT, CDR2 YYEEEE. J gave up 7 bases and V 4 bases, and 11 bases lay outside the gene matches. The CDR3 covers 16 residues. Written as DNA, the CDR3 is TGTGCCAGCAGCCAGAGAACAGGGGGCTGGGGTGAAAAACTGTTTTTT. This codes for CASSQRTGGWGEKLFF.

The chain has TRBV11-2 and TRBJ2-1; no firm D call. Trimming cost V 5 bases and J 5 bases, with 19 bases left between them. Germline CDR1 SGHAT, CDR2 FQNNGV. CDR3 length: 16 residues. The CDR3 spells CASSPPPSVDDNEQFF. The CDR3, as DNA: TGTGCCAGCAGCCCCCCTCCTAGTGTTGACGACAATGAGCAGTTCTTC. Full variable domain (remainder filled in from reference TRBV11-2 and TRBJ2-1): EAGVAQSPRYKIIEKRQSVAFWCNPISGHATLYWYQQILGQGPKLLIQFQNNGVVDDSQLPKDRFSAERLKGVDSTLKIQPAKLEDSAVYLCASSPPPSVDDNEQFFGPGTRLTVL.

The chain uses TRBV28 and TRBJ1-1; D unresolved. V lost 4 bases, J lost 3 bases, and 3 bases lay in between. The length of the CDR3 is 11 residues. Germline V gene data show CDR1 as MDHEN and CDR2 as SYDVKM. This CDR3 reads CASSSDTEAFF. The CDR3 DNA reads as TGTGCCAGCAGTTCCGACACTGAAGCTTTCTTT.

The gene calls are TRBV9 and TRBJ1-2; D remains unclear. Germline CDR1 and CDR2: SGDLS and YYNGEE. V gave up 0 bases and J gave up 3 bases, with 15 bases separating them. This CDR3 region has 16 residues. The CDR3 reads CASSVAVEGTYYGYTF. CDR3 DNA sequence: TGTGCCAGCAGCGTAGCCGTGGAGGGTACATACTATGGCTACACCTTC.

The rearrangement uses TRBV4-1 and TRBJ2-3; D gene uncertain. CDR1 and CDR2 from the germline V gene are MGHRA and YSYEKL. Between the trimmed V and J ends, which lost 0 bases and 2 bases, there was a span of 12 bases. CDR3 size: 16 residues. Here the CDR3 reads CASSQDSLSHTDTQYF. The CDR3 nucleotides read TGCGCCAGCAGCCAAGATAGTCTATCTCACACAGATACGCAGTATTTT.

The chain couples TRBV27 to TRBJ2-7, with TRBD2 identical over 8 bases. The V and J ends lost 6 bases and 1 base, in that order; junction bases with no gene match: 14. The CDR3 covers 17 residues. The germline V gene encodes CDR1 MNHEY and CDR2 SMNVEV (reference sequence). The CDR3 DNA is TGTGCCAGCAGGACGACTTCTCGGGCTAGCGGGTCCTACGAGCAGTACGTC. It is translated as CASRTTSRASGSYEQYV.

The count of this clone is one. The CDR3: CASSRTSGTYNEQFF. The CDR3 nucleotides are TGTGCCAGCAGCCGTACTAGCGGTACTTATAATGAGCAGTTCTTC. The rearrangement uses TRBV11-2 and TRBJ2-1, with 8 bases fitting TRBD2. The CDR3 runs 15 residues. V was clipped by 5 bases and J by 7 bases; unmatched bases: 10. Looked up from germline, CDR1 is SGHAT and CDR2 is FQNNGV.

The CDR3 sequence is CASSRHRGREETQYF. In nucleotides, the CDR3 is TGTGCCAGCAGTCGCCACAGGGGGCGCGAAGAGACCCAGTACTTC. This sequence joins TRBV28 and TRBJ2-5; the match to TRBD1 covers 9 bases. Germline loops: CDR1 MDHEN, CDR2 SYDVKM. The V segment lost 5 bases and the J segment 3 bases; nucleotides outside the gene matches: 7. This CDR3 comprises 15 residues.

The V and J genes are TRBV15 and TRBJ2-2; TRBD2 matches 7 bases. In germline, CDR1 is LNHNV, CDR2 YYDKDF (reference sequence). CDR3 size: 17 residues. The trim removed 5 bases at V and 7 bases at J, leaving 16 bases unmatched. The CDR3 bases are TGTGCCACCAGCGTCCAGGGCGGGGGAGGACCCGGCGGGGAGCTGTTTTTT. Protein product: CATSVQGGGGPGGELFF. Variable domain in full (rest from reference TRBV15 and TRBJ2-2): DAMVIQNPRYQVTQFGKPVTLSCSQTLNHNVMYWYQQKSSQAPKLLFHYYDKDFNNEADTPDNFQSRRPNTSFCFLDIRSPGLGDTAMYLCATSVQGGGGPGGELFFGEGSRLTVL.

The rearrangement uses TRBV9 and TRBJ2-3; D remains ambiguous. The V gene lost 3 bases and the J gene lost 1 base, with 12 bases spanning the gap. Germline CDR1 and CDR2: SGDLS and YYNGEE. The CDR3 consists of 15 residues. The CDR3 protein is CASSELVPGTDTQYF. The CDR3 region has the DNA TGTGCCAGCAGCGAGCTCGTACCCGGCACAGATACGCAGTATTTT. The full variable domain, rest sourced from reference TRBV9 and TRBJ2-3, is DSGVTQTPKHLITATGQRVTLRCSPRSGDLSVYWYQQSLDQGLQFLIQYYNGEERAKGNILERFSAQQFPDLHSELNLSSLELGDSALYFCASSELVPGTDTQYFGPGTRLTVL.

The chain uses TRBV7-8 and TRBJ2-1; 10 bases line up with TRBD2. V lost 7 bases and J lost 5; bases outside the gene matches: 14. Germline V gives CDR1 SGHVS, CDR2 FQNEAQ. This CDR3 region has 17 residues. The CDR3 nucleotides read TGTGCCAGCACCTCCTTTGCGCCGGGACTAGCGAACAATGAGCAGTTCTTC. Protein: CASTSFAPGLANNEQFF. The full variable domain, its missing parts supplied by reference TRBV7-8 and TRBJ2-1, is GAGVSQSPRYKVAKRGQDVALRCDPISGHVSLFWYQQALGQGPEFLTYFQNEAQLDKSGLPSDRFFAERPEGSVSTLKIQRTQQEDSAVYLCASTSFAPGLANNEQFFGPGTRLTVL.

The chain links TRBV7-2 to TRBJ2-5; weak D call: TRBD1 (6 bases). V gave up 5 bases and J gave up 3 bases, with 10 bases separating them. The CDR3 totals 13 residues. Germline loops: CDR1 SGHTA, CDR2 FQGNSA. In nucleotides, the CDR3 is TGTGCCAGCAGCCCCAGGGGAAAAGAGACCCAGTACTTC. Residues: CASSPRGKETQYF.

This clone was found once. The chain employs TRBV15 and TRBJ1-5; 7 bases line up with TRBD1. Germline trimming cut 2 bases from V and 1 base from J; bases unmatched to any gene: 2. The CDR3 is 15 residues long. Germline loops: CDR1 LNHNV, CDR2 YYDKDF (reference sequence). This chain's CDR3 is CATSRYRGSNQPQHF. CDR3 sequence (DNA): TGTGCCACCAGCAGATACAGGGGCAGCAATCAGCCCCAGCATTTT.

The CDR3 region has the DNA TGTGCCAGCCGGGGGGGGATGAACACTGAAGCTTTCTTT. It yields the protein CASRGGMNTEAFF. The chain recombines TRBV28 with TRBJ1-1, with D possibly being TRBD1 (5 bases). The V gene lost 8 bases and the J gene lost 0 bases, with 10 bases spanning the gap. This CDR3 spans 13 amino acids. Germline assignment: CDR1 MDHEN and CDR2 SYDVKM.

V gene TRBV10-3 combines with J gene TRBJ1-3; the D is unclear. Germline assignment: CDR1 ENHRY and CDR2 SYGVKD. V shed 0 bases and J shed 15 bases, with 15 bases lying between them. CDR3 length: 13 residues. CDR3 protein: CAISESMESTQYF. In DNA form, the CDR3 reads TGTGCCATCAGTGAGTCGATGGAGAGTACTCAATATTTT.

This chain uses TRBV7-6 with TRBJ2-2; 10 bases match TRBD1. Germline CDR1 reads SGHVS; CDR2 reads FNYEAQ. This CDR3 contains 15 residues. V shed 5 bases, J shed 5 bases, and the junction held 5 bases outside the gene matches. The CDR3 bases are TGTGCCAGCAGCCAGACAGGGGGCAGGACCGGGGAGCTGTTTTTT. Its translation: CASSQTGGRTGELFF. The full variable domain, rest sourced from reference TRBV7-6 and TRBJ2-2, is GAGVSQSPRYKVTKRGQDVALRCDPISGHVSLYWYRQALGQGPEFLTYFNYEAQQDKSGLPNDRFSAERPEGSISTLTIQRTEQRDSAMYRCASSQTGGRTGELFFGEGSRLTVL.

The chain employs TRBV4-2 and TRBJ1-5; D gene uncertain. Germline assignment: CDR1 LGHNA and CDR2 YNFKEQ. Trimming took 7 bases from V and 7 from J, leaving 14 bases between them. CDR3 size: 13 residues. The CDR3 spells CASTSQDWQPQHF. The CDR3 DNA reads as TGTGCCAGCACCTCTCAGGATTGGCAGCCCCAGCATTTT.

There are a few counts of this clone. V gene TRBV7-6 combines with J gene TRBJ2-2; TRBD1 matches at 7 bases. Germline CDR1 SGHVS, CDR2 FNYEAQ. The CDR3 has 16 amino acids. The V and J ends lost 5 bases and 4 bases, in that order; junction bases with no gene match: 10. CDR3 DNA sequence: TGTGCCAGCAGCCGGAACAGCAGGGGGATCACCGGGGAGCTGTTTTTT. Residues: CASSRNSRGITGELFF.

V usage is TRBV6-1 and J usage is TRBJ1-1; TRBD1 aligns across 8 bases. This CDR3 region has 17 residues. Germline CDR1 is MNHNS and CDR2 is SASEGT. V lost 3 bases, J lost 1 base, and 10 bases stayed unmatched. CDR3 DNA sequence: TGTGCCAGCAGTGAGGGGGACAGGAGGGCGGCGAACACTGAAGCTTTCTTT. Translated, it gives CASSEGDRRAANTEAFF.

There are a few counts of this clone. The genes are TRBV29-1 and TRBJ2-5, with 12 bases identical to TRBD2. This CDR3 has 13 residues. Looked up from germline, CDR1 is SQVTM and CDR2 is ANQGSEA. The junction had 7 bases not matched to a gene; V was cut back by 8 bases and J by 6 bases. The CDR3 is CSSGLAGGQTQYF. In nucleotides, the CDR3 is TGCAGCTCCGGGCTAGCGGGGGGGCAGACCCAGTACTTC.

CDR3 amino acids: CASSVDPSGGELFF. For the CDR3, the DNA is TGTGCCAGCAGCGTAGATCCTAGCGGGGGGGAGCTGTTTTTT. The J gene is TRBJ2-2, the V gene TRBV9, with 8 bases that match TRBD2. This CDR3 has 14 residues. Trimming removed 0 bases from V and 8 bases from J; junction bases left unmatched: 3. Germline assignment: CDR1 SGDLS and CDR2 YYNGEE.

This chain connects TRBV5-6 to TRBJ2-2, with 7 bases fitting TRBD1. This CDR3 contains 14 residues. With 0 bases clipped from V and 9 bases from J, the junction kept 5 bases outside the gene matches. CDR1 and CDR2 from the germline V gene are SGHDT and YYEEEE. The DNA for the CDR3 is TGTGCCAGCAGCTTGGAAAGGGGGCGTCGGGAGCTGTTTTTT. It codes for CASSLERGRRELFF.

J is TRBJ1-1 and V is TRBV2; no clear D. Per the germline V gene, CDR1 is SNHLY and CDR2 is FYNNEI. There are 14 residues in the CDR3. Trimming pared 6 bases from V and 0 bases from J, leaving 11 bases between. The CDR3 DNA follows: TGTGCCAGCAGCTCAGGAACCATGAACACTGAAGCTTTCTTT. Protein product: CASSSGTMNTEAFF.

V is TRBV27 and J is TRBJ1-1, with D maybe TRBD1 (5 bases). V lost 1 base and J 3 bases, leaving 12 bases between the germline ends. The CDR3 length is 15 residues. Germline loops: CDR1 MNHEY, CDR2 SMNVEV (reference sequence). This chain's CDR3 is CASSLWGDLDTEAFF. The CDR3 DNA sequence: TGTGCCAGCAGTTTATGGGGGGATTTGGACACTGAAGCTTTCTTT.